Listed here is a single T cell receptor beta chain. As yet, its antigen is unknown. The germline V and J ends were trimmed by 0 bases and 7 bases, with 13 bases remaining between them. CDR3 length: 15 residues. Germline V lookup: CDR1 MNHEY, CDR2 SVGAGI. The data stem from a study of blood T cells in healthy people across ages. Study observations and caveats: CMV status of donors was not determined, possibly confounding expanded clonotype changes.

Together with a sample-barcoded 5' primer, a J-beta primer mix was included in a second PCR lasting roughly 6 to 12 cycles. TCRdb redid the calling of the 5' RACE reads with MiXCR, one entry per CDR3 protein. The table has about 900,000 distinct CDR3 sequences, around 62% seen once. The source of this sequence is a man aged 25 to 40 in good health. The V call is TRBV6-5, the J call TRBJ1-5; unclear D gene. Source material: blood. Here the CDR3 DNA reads TGTGCCAGCAGTTACTCGAGGGCGGGAGGCCAGCCCCAGCATTTT. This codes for CASSYSRAGGQPQHF.